This T cell receptor beta chain emerged from a study of cytomegalovirus exposure and HLA in healthy donors. In the study overall: Sequencing of 180 million or so T cells in an earlier analysis found under 120 million unique TCR beta sequences.

Concerning this clone itself: Its antigen is unidentified.

PCR primers comprised 60 Vbeta and 13 Jbeta primers. This table comes from immunoSEQ multiplex PCR, and its TCRdb copy is limited to in-frame clones, with some not included. Of 90,000 to 110,000 clones in the sample, roughly 13% were seen once. General observations from the study: Prior analysis indicated that the majority of TCR beta V segments exhibited productivity approximately 87% or approximately 30% of the time. Most TCR sequences showed up rarely, but some public TCRs showed up in many donors. Roughly uniform sequencing depth across donors was assumed, possibly incorrectly.

The CDR3 sequence is 15 residues long. Germline assignment: CDR1 MNHNS and CDR2 SASEGT. J lost 4 bases, V lost 5 bases, and 7 bases had no gene match. The origin of this receptor is a man aged 40-50 years in good health and CMV-seropositive. The J gene is TRBJ1-3, the V gene TRBV6-1, with TRBD1 matching over 8 bases. The specimen sequenced was PBMCs. CDR3: CASSRQQGEGNTIYF. CDR3 in DNA: TGTGCCAGCAGTAGACAACAGGGGGAGGGAAACACCATATATTTT.